This T cell receptor (beta chain) was identified during a study of blood T cell repertoires in COVID-19. The wider study: The United States, Italy and Spain supplied acute and convalescent COVID-19 samples. Sources were T cells, B-cell-depleted T cells, or PBMCs; the material itself was cDNA or gDNA.

J was trimmed by 6 bases and V by 6 bases; bases with no gene match: 18. The CDR3 is 17 amino acids. Germline V gives CDR1 MNHEY, CDR2 SVGEGT. In the original processing: Researchers report that nucleated cell counts were estimated from reference gene primer amplification. Sequencing was performed with immunoSEQ multiplex PCR; in TCRdb, only in-frame clones are kept and a portion is missing. The V and J calls and the clone size are those of that table, but D and trimming were determined from the DNA. The table lists about 220,000 clones, around 82% of them singletons. The source of this sequence is a woman in her seventies with acute or convalescent COVID-19. Material for sequencing was peripheral blood. The gene calls are TRBV6-2 or TRBV6-3 and TRBJ2-3; 7 bases match TRBD1. CDR3 residues: CASSHPVDRAVGDTQYF. For the CDR3, the DNA is TGTGCCAGCAGCCACCCCGTCGACAGGGCTGTGGGTGATACGCAGTATTTT.